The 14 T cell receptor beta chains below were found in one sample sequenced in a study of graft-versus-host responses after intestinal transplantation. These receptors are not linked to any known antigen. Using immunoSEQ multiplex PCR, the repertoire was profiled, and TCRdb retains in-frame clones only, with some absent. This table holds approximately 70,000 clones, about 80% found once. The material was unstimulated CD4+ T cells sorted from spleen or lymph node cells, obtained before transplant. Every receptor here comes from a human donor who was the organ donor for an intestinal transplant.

The chain's CDR3 is CASSERPGLRTTDTQYF. CDR3 DNA sequence: TGCGCCAGCAGTGAGCGACCGGGACTACGAACTACAGATACGCAGTATTTT. The chain links TRBV10-2 to TRBJ2-3, with 7 bases matching TRBD2. The CDR3 runs 17 residues. Germline V gene data show CDR1 as WSHSY and CDR2 as SAAADI. V lost 2 bases to trimming and J lost 3 bases; unmatched junction nucleotides: 11.

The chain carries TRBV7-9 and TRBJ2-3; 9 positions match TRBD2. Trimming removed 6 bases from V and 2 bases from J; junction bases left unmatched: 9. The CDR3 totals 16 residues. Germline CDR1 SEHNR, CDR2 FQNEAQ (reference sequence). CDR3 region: CASSSLTSGHTDTQYF. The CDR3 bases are TGTGCCAGCAGTTCTCTGACTAGCGGACACACAGATACGCAGTATTTT.

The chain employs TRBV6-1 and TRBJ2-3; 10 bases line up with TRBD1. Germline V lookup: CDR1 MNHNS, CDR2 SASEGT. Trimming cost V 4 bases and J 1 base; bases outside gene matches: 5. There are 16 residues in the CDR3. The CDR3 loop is CASSVPGTGGTDTQYF. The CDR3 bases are TGTGCCAGCAGTGTCCCCGGGACAGGGGGCACAGATACGCAGTATTTT.

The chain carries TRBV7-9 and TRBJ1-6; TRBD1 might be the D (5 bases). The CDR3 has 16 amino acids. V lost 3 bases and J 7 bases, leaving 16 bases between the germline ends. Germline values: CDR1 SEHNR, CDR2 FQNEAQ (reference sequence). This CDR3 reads CASSLEGRIYNSPLHF. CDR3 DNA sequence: TGTGCCAGCAGCTTGGAGGGGAGGATATACAATTCACCCCTCCACTTT. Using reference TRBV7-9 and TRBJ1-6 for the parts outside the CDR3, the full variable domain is DTGVSQNPRHKITKRGQNVTFRCDPISEHNRLYWYRQTLGQGPEFLTYFQNEAQLEKSRLLSDRFSAERPKGSFSTLEIQRTEQGDSAMYLCASSLEGRIYNSPLHFGNGTRLTVT.

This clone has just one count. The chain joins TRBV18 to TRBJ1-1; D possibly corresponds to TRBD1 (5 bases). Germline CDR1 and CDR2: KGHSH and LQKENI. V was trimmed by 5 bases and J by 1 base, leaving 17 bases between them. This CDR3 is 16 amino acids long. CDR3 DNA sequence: TGTGCCAGCTCATCGGACCTACAGGCTTCGAACACTGAAGCTTTCTTT. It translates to CASSSDLQASNTEAFF.

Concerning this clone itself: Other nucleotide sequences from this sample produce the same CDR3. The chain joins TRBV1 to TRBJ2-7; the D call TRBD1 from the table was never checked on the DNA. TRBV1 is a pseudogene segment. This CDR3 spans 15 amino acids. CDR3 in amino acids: CTSSQDGQGSYEQYV. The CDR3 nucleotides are TGCACCAGCAGCCAAGATGGACAGGGTTCCTACGAACAGTACGTC.

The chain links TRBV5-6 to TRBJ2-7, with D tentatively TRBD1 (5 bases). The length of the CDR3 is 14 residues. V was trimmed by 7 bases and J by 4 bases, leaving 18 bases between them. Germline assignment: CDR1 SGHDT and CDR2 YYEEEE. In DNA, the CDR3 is TGTGCCAGCTTTGGGGCAGGCCGGTCTTACGAGCAGTACGTC. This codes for CASFGAGRSYEQYV.

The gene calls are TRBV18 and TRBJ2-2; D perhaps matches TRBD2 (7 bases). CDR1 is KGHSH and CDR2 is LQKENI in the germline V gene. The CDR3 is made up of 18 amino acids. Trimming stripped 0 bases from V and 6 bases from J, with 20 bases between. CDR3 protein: CASSPPGGGLRPAGELFF. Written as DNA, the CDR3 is TGTGCCAGCTCACCACCGGGAGGGGGGCTCAGGCCCGCCGGGGAGCTGTTTTTT.

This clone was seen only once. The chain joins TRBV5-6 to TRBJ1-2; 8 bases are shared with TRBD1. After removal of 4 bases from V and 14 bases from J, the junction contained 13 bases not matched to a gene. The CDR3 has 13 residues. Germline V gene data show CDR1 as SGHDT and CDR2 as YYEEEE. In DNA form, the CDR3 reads TGTGCCAGCAGCCCCACGAGGGCGGACAGGGCGACCTTC. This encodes CASSPTRADRATF.

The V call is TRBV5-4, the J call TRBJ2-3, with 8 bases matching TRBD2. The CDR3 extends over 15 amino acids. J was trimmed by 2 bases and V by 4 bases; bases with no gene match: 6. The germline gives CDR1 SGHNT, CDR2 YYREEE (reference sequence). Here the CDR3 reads CASSQGAGDTDTQYF. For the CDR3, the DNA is TGTGCCAGCAGCCAGGGAGCGGGGGACACAGATACGCAGTATTTT.

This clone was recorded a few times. The CDR3 reads CASSLTGGEQYV. The CDR3 bases are TGTGCCAGCAGCTTGACAGGGGGCGAGCAGTACGTC. The gene calls are TRBV13 and TRBJ2-7; 9 positions agree with TRBD1. The V gene's germline CDR1 is PRHDT and CDR2 FYEKMQ (reference sequence). V dropped 3 bases and J dropped 6; count of bases not matched to a gene: 0. The CDR3 spans 12 residues.

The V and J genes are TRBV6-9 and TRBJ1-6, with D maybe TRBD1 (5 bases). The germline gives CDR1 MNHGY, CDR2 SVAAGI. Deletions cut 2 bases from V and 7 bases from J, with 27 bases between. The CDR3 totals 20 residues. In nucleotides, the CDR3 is TGTGCCAGCAGTTATCCGGCCCAGGACAAGAAAATTTATGCGAATTCACCCCTCCACTTT. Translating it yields CASSYPAQDKKIYANSPLHF.

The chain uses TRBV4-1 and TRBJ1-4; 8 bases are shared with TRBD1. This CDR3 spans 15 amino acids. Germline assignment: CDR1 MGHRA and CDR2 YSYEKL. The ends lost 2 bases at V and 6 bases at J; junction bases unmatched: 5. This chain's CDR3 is CASSQRDRGDEKLFF. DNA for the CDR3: TGCGCCAGCAGCCAACGTGACAGGGGAGATGAAAAACTGTTTTTT.

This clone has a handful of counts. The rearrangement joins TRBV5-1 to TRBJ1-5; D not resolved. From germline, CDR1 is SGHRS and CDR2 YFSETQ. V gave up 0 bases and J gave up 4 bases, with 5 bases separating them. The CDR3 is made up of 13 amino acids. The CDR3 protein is CASSLALNQPQHF. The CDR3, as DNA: TGCGCCAGCAGCTTGGCCCTGAATCAGCCCCAGCATTTT.